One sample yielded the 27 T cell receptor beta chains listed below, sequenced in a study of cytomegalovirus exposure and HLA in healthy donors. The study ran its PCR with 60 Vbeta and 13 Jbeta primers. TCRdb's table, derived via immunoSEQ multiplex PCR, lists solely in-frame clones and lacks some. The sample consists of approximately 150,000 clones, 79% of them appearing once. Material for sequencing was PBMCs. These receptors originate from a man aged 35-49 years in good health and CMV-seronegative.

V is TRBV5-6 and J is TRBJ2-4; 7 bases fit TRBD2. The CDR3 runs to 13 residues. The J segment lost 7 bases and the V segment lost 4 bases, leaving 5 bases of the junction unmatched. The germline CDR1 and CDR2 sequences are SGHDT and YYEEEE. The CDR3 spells CASSSGTGNIQYF. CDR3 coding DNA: TGTGCCAGCAGCAGCGGGACTGGGAACATTCAGTACTTC.

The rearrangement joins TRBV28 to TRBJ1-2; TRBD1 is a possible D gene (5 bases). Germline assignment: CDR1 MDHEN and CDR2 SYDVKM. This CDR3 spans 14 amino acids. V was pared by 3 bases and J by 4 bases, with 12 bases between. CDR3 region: CASSLPGQGYGYTF. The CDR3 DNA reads TGTGCCAGCAGTTTGCCCGGGCAGGGCTATGGCTACACCTTC.

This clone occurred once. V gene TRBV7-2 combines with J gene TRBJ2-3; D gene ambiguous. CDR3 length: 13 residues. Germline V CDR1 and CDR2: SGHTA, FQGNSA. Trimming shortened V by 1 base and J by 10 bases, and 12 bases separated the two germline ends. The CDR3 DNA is TGTGCCAGCAGCTTAGGGGTTTCTGAGGCGCAGTATTTT. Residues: CASSLGVSEAQYF.

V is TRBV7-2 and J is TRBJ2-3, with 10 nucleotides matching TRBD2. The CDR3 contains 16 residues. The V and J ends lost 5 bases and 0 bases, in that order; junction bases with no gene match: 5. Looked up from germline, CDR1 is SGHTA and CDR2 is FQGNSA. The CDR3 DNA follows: TGTGCCAGCAGCATCCAACTAGCGGGAAGCACAGATACGCAGTATTTT. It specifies CASSIQLAGSTDTQYF. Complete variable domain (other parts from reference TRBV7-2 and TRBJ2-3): GAGVSQSPSNKVTEKGKDVELRCDPISGHTALYWYRQSLGQGLEFLIYFQGNSAPDKSGLPSDRFSAERTGGSVSTLTIQRTQQEDSAVYLCASSIQLAGSTDTQYFGPGTRLTVL.

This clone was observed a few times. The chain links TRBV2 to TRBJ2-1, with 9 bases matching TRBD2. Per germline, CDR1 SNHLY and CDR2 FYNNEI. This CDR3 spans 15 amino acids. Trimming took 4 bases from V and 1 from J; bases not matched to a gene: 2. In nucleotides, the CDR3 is TGTGCCAGCAGTGTAACTAGCGGGTCCTACAATGAGCAGTTCTTC. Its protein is CASSVTSGSYNEQFF.

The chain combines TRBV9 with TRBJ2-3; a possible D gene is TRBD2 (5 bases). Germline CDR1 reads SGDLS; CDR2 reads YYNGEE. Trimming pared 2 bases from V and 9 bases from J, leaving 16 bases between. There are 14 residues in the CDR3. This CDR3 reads CASSVRDREGTQYF. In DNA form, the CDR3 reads TGTGCCAGCAGCGTCCGGGATAGAGAAGGCACGCAGTATTTT.

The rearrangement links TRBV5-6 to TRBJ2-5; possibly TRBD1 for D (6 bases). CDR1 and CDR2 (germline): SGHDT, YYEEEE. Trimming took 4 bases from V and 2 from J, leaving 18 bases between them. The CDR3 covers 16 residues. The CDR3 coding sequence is TGTGCCAGCAGCCCCTGGGGGCAGGGGCTTCAAGAGACCCAGTACTTC. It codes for CASSPWGQGLQETQYF.

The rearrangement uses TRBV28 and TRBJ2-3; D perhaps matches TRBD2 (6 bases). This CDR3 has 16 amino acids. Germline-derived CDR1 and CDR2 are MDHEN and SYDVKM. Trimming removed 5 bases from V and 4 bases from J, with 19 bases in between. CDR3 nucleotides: TGTGCCAGCAGTATAACCGGGACTTCCTTGGCAGATACGCAGTATTTT. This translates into CASSITGTSLADTQYF. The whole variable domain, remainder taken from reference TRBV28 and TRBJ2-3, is DVKVTQSSRYLVKRTGEKVFLECVQDMDHENMFWYRQDPGLGLRLIYFSYDVKMKEKGDIPEGYSVSREKKERFSLILESASTNQTSMYLCASSITGTSLADTQYFGPGTRLTVL.

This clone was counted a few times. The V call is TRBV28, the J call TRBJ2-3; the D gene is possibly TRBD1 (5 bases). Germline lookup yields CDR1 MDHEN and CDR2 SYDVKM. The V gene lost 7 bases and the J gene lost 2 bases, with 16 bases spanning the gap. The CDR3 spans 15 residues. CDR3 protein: CASTTVKDNTDTQYF. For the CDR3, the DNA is TGTGCCAGCACTACCGTCAAGGACAACACAGATACGCAGTATTTT.

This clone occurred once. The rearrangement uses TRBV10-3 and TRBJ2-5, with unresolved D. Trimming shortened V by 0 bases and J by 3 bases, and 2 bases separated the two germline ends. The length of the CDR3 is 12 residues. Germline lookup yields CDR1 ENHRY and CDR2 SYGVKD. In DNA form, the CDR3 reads TGTGCCATCAGTGAGTCCGAAGAGACCCAGTACTTC. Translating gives CAISESEETQYF.

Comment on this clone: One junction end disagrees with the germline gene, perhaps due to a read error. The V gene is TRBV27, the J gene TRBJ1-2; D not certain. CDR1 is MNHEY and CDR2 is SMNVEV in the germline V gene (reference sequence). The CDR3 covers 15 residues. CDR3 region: CATQRRAEAGYGYTF. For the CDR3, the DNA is TGCGCCACCCAACGGCGGGCGGAGGCAGGCTATGGCTACACCTTC.

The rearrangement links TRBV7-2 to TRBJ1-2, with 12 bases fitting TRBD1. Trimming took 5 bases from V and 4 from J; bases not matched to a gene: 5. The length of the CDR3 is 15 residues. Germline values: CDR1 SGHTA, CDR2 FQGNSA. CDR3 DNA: TGTGCCAGCAGCCCCAGGGACAGGGGGCCCTATGGCTACACCTTC. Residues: CASSPRDRGPYGYTF.

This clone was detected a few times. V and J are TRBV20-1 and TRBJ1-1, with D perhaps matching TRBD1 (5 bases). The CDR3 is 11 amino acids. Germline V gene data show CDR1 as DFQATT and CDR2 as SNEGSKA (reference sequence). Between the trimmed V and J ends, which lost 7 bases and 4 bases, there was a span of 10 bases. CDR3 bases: TGCAGTGGGAGGGACTCCACTGAAGCTTTCTTT. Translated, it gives CSGRDSTEAFF.

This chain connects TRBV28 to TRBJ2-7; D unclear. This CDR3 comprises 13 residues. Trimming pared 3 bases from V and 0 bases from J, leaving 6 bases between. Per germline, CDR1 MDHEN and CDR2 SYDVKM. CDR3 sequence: CASSFPNSYEQYF. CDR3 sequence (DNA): TGTGCCAGCAGTTTCCCTAACTCCTACGAGCAGTACTTC.

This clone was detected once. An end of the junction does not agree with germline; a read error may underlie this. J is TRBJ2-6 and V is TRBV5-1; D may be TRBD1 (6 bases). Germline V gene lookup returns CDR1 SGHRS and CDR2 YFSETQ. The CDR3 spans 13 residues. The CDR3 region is CASSLRGANGLTF. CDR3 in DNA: TGCGCCAGCAGCCTCAGGGGTGCCAACGGCCTGACTTTC.

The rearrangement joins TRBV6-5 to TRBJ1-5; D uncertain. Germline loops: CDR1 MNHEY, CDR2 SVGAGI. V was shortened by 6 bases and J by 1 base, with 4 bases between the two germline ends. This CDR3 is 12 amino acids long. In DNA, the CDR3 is TGTGCCAGCAGCCAAAGCAATCAGCCCCAGCATTTT. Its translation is CASSQSNQPQHF.

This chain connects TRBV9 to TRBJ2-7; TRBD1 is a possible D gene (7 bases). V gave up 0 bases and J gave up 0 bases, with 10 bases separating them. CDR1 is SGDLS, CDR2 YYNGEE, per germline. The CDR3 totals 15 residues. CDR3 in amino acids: CASSVGRGPSYEQYF. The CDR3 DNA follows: TGTGCCAGCAGCGTAGGGAGGGGGCCCTCCTACGAGCAGTACTTC.

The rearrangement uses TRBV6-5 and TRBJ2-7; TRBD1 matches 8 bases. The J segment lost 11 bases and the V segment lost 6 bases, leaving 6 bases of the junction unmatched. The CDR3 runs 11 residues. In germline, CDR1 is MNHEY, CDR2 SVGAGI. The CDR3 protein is CASRFQGAKYF. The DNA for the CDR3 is TGTGCCAGCAGGTTTCAGGGGGCGAAGTACTTC.

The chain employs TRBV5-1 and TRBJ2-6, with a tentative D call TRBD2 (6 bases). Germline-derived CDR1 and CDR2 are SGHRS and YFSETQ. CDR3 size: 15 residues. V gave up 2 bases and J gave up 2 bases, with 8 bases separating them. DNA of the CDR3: TGCGCCAGCAGCTTATCGGGGGCTGGGGCCAACGTCCTGACTTTC. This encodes CASSLSGAGANVLTF.

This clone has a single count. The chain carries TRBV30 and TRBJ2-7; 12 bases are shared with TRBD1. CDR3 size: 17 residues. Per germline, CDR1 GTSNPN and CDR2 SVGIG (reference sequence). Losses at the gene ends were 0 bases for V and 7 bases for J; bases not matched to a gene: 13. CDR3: CAWSVWAGQGASGEQYF. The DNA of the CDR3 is TGTGCCTGGAGTGTCTGGGCGGGACAGGGGGCTTCAGGGGAGCAGTACTTC.

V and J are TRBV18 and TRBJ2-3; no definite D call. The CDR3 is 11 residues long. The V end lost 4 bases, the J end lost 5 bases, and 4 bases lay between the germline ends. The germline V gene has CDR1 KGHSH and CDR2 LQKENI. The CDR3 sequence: CASSLQDTQYF. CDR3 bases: TGTGCCAGCTCACTTCAAGATACGCAGTATTTT.

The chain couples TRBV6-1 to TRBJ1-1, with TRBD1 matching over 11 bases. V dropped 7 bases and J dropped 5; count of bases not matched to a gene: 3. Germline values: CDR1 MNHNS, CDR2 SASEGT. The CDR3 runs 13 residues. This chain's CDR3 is CASTGQGGTEAFF. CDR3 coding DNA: TGTGCCAGCACGGGACAGGGGGGGACTGAAGCTTTCTTT.

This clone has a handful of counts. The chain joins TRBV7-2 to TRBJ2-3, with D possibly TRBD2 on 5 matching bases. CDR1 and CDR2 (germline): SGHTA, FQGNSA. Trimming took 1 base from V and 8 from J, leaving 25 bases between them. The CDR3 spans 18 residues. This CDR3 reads CASSLEALGAASKGTQYF. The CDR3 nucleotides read TGTGCCAGCAGCTTAGAGGCATTGGGAGCGGCATCAAAGGGTACGCAGTATTTT.

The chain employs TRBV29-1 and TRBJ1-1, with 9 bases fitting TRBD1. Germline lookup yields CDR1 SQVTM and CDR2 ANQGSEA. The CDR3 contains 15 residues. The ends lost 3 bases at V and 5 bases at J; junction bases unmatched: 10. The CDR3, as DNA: TGCAGCGTTGACAAGACAGGGGGAGGGGGTACTGAAGCTTTCTTT. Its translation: CSVDKTGGGGTEAFF.

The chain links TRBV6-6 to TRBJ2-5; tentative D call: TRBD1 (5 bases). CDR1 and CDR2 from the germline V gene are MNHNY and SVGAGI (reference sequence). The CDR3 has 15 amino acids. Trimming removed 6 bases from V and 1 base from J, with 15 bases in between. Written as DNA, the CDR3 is TGTGCCAGCAGCCTGTATGGACAAGTCCAAGAGACCCAGTACTTC. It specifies CASSLYGQVQETQYF.

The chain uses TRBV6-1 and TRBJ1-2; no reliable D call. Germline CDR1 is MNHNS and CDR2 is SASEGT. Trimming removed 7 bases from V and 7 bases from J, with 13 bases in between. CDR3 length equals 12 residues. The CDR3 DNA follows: TGTGCCAGCACCGCAAGAGCCTCTGGCTACACCTTC. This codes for CASTARASGYTF.

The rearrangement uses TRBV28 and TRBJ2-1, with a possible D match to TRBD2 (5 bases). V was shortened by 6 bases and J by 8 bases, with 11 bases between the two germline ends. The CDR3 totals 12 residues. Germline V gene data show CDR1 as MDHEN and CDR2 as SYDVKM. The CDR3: CASSSGGDEQFF. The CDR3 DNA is TGTGCCAGCAGCTCCGGAGGCGATGAGCAGTTCTTC.